Here is one T cell receptor beta chain with its context. Antigen specificity is unknown. This sample is part of a study of vaccination effects on CD4 cells after COVID-19. At the level of the study: Sampling occurred a median 72 days post second dose, range 14 to 241. Findings and caveats of the study: Few convalescent patients were studied, and early post-infection samples were lacking.

Expansion with viral peptide pools was applied to antigen-specific CD4+ T cells by the ViraFEST assay prior to sequencing. The culture ran for less than 12 days, and then CD4+ T cells were isolated. Everyone in the study got two shots of either the BNT162b2 or mRNA-1273 vaccine. The culture medium for a few million PBMC per well included 10 IU/ml IL-2 and roughly 10 ug/ml peptides. Days 3 and 7 saw half the medium replaced with IL-2 medium. The germline V and J ends were trimmed by 1 base and 0 bases, with 17 bases remaining between them. CDR1 is SGHKS and CDR2 is YYEKEE in the germline V gene (reference sequence). The CDR3 extends over 18 amino acids. Profiling relied on immunoSEQ multiplex PCR, and the TCRdb table lists in-frame clones only, not all of them. The sample gives 84,000 or so clones, around 74% of which show up once; around 1% is in the top ten.

The chain has TRBV5-5 and TRBJ1-5, with D possibly being TRBD1 (5 bases). The source material was CD4+ T cells from PBMCs cultured with HCoV-OC43 spike peptides, sampled after COVID-19 vaccination. Subset reported: HCoV-OC43 spike overlapping peptide pool stimulation. This receptor was taken from a human donor who received a COVID-19 vaccine. The CDR3 region is CASSLRSTGPISNQPQHF. The CDR3 DNA sequence: TGTGCCAGCAGCTTGAGGTCGACGGGACCGATTAGCAATCAGCCCCAGCATTTT.